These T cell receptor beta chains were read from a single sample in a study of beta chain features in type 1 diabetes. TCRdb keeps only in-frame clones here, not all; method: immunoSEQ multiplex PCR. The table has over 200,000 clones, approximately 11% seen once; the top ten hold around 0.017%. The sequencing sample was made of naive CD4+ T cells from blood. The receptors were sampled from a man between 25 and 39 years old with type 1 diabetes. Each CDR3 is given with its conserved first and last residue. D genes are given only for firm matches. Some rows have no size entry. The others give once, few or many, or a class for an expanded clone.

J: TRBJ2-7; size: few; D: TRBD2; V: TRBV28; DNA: TGTGCCAGCAGGTTAGCGGGGGGGCCCTACGAGCAGTACTTC; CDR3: CASRLAGGPYEQYF
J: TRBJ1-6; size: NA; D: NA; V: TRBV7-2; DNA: TGTGCCAGCAGTTATAGGGGCGGGGGGAATTCACCCCTCCACTTT; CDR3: CASSYRGGGNSPLHF
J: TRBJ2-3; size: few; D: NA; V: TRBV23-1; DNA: TGCGCCAGCAGTCACCCACCGGGGAAAGATACGCAGTATTTT; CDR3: CASSHPPGKDTQYF
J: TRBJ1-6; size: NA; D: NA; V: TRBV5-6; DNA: TGTGCCAGCAGCGAGGGACATCGAAATAATTCACCCCTCCACTTT; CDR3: CASSEGHRNNSPLHF
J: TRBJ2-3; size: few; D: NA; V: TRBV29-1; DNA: TGCAGCGTTGATATAGGGGATAAGGATACGCAGTATTTT; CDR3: CSVDIGDKDTQYF
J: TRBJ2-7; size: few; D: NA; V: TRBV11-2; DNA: TGTGCCAGCAGCTTCTACAGGGCGTCCGAGCAGTACTTC; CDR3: CASSFYRASEQYF
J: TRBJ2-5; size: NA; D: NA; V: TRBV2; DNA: TGTGCCAGCTCCCTCGAGGGGACCCAGTACTTC; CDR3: CASSLEGTQYF
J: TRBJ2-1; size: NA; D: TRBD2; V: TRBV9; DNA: TGTGCCAGCAGCGTACTAGCGGGGGCACACAATGAGCAGTTCTTC; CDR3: CASSVLAGAHNEQFF
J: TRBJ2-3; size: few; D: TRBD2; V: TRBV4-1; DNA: TGCGCCAGCAGCCAGGAGACTAGCGGGGACACAGATACGCAGTATTTT; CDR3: CASSQETSGDTDTQYF
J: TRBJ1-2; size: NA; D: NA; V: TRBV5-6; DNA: TGTGCCAGCAGCTTCAGTCAGGGAGGCTATGGCTACACCTTC; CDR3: CASSFSQGGYGYTF
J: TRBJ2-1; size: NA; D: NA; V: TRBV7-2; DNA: TGTGCCAGCAGCTCTTCGAACCAGGGGTTTTATCGGTTCTTC; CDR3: CASSSSNQGFYRFF
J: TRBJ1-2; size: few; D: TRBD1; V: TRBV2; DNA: TGTGCCAGCAGTGAATTGAAAGGGGGCAGTGGCTACACCTTC; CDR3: CASSELKGGSGYTF
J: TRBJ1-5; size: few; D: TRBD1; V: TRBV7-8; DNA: TGTGCCAGCAGCCTTGGGACAGGACCTAGCAATCAGCCCCAGCATTTT; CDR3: CASSLGTGPSNQPQHF
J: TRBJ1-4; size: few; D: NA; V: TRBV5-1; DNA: TGCGCCAGCAGCTTGGGGCAGGTTAATGAAAAACTGTTTTTT; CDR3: CASSLGQVNEKLFF
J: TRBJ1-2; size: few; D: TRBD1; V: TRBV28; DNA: TGTGCCAGCACTTCACCGGACAGGGTCTATGGCTACACCTTC; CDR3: CASTSPDRVYGYTF
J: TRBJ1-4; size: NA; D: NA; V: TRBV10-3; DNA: TGTGCCATCAGTGAGTCGACAGTGCGTGATGAAAAACTGTTTTTT; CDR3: CAISESTVRDEKLFF
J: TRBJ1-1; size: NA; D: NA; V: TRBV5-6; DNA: TGTGCCAGCAGCCAGACCGGGATTGTGGCTTTCTTT; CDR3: CASSQTGIVAFF
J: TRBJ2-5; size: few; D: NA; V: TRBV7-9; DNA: TGTGCCAGCAGCTTCGGGAGTACCCAAGAGACCCAGTACTTC; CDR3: CASSFGSTQETQYF
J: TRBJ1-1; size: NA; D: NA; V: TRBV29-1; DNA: TGCAGCGTTGGGGTGGACAACCAGAACACTGAAGCTTTCTTT; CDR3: CSVGVDNQNTEAFF
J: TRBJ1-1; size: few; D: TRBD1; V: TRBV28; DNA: TGTGCCAGCAGAGCTCCGGGGGGACAGGGGTGGGGTGAAGCTTTCTTT; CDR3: CASRAPGGQGWGEAFF
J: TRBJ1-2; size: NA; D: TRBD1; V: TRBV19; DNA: TGTGCCAGTAGTAGATCCGGGACAGCTAACTATGGCTACACCTTC; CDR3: CASSRSGTANYGYTF
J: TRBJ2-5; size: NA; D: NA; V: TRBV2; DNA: TGTGCCAGCAGCCCCCGGGGGTGGGAGACCCAGTACTTC; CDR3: CASSPRGWETQYF
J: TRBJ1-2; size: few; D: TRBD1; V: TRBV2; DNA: TGTGCCAGCAGCCAGCGGACAGGGACCTATGGCTACACCTTC; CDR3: CASSQRTGTYGYTF
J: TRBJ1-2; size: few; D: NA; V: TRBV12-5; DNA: TGTGCTAGTGGTTTGGTACCGGAGGGAAACCATGGCTACACCTTC; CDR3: CASGLVPEGNHGYTF
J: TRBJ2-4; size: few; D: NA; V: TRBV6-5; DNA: TGTGCCAGCAGTCCGGGACTGCAAGCCAAAAACATTCAGTACTTC; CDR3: CASSPGLQAKNIQYF
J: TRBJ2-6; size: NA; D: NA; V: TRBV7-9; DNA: TGTGCCAGCAGCAGGACAGTGCACGGGGCCAACGTCCTGACTTTC; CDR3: CASSRTVHGANVLTF
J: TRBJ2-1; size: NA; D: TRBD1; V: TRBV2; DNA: TGTGCCAGCAGTCCACGTATCTCACAGGGGTCCTACAATGAGCAGTTCTTC; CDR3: CASSPRISQGSYNEQFF
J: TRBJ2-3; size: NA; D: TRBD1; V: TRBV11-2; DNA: TGTGCCAGCAGACCCGCTGGGACAGCGATGTCTGATACGCAGTATTTT; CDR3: CASRPAGTAMSDTQYF